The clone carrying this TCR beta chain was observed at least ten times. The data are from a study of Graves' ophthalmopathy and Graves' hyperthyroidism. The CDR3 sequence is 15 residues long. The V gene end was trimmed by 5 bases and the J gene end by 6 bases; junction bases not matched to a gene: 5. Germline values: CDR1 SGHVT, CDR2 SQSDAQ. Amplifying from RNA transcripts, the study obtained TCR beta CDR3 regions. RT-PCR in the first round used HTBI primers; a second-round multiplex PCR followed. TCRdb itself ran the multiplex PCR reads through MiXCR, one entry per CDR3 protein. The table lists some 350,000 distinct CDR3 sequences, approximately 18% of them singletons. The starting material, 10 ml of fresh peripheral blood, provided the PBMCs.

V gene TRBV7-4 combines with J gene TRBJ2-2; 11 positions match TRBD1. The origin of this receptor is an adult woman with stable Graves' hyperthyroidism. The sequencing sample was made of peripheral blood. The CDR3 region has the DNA TGTGCCAGCAGCCCGCGGACAGGGGGCCCCGGGGAGCTGTTTTTT. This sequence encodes CASSPRTGGPGELFF.